This T cell receptor (beta chain) was identified in a study of shared clonotypes between healthy human individuals. The CDR3 totals 16 residues. V lost 3 bases and J 2 bases, leaving 15 bases between the germline ends. Germline assignment: CDR1 LNHNV and CDR2 YYDKDF (reference sequence). Study-level results: Memory subsets had estimated richness that was generally smaller than that of naive subsets. Clonotype sharing among the donors was expected to vary with sequencing depth.

TCRdb's table, derived via immunoSEQ multiplex PCR, lists solely in-frame clones and lacks some. In the table there are approximately 240,000 clones, 50% to 80% of which are singletons. Remarks on this clone: Its antigen is undetermined.

The specimen sequenced was memory CD4+ T cells sorted from blood. Subset described: CD45RA-negative fraction. The chain combines TRBV15 with TRBJ2-3, with D perhaps matching TRBD2 (5 bases). The receptor was isolated from a man under 40 in good health. DNA of the CDR3: TGTGCCACCAGCAGCCGGACGGGGTTAGACACAGATACGCAGTATTTT. Its translation: CATSSRTGLDTDTQYF.